These T cell receptor beta chains were read from a single sample in a study of blood T cell repertoires in COVID-19. Method: immunoSEQ multiplex PCR; TCRdb's copy keeps in-frame clones and lacks some. Among roughly 380,000 clones listed, approximately 90% were seen once. The sample consisted of peripheral blood. Receptors originate from a woman in her 40s with COVID-19, enrolled during active disease. Both conserved end residues are part of each CDR3. The order of the fields is CDR3 length, V gene, clone size, D gene, J gene, CDR3 protein, CDR3 DNA. D genes are given only for firm matches. Size tells how often a clone was seen (once, few, many) or the class of an expanded clone, and some rows leave it out.

15,TRBV6-5,.,TRBD1,TRBJ1-2,CASRYYGQGDYGYTF,TGTGCCAGCCGTTATTATGGACAGGGTGACTATGGCTACACCTTC
15,TRBV6-5,.,.,TRBJ1-2,CASSYSWMGAHGYTF,TGTGCCAGCAGTTACTCCTGGATGGGCGCCCATGGCTACACCTTC
13,TRBV10-3,.,TRBD1,TRBJ1-4,CAIRGQGREKLFF,TGTGCCATCAGGGGACAGGGACGTGAAAAACTGTTTTTT
13,TRBV7-2,.,.,TRBJ1-1,CASSFAGRTEAFF,TGTGCCAGCAGCTTCGCAGGGAGGACTGAAGCTTTCTTT
13,TRBV6-2/TRBV6-3,once,.,TRBJ1-2,CASSYRGAFGYTF,TGTGCCAGCAGTTACCGGGGGGCCTTTGGCTACACCTTC
15,TRBV5-6,.,.,TRBJ1-4,CASSLYQGSFEKLFF,TGTGCCAGCAGCTTGTATCAGGGGTCATTTGAAAAACTGTTTTTT
16,TRBV7-2,.,.,TRBJ1-2,CASSLSFDRAYYGYTF,TGTGCCAGCAGCTTAAGCTTCGACAGAGCTTACTATGGCTACACCTTC
15,TRBV5-5,.,.,TRBJ1-4,CASAPNAGRYEKLFF,TGTGCCAGCGCCCCTAATGCGGGGCGATATGAAAAACTGTTTTTT
16,TRBV6-5,.,TRBD1,TRBJ1-6,CASSYSSGTGNSPLHF,TGTGCCAGCAGTTACTCCTCCGGGACAGGGAATTCACCCCTCCACTTT
13,TRBV27,.,.,TRBJ2-5,CASSLDRRETQYF,TGTGCCAGCAGTTTAGACAGGAGGGAGACCCAGTACTTC
13,TRBV19,.,TRBD2,TRBJ2-1,CARPSTSANEQFF,TGTGCCAGACCTTCGACTAGCGCGAATGAGCAGTTCTTC
15,TRBV10-3,.,TRBD1,TRBJ1-2,CAINPQGRLGYGYTF,TGTGCCATCAACCCACAGGGGAGGCTTGGCTATGGCTACACCTTC
13,TRBV30,once,TRBD1,TRBJ1-6,CAWAGQEISPLHF,TGTGCCTGGGCCGGACAGGAGATTTCACCCCTCCACTTT
12,TRBV20-1,few,.,TRBJ1-1,CSASAMNTEAFF,TGCAGTGCTAGTGCTATGAACACTGAAGCTTTCTTT
18,TRBV4-1,.,TRBD2,TRBJ2-1,CASSQDLVASGIKNEQFF,TGCGCCAGCAGCCAAGATCTGGTGGCTAGCGGGATTAAAAATGAGCAGTTCTTC
15,TRBV9,.,TRBD2,TRBJ2-2,CASHRGSGSTGELFF,TGTGCCAGCCATCGGGGTAGCGGGAGTACCGGGGAGCTGTTTTTT
15,TRBV11-2,.,TRBD1,TRBJ2-1,CASSFGTGYYNEQFF,TGTGCCAGCAGCTTCGGGACAGGGTATTACAATGAGCAGTTCTTC
15,TRBV30,.,TRBD1,TRBJ2-2,CAWSSAGGNTGELFF,TGTGCCTGGAGTTCGGCAGGGGGAAACACCGGGGAGCTGTTTTTT
15,TRBV14,.,TRBD1,TRBJ1-1,CASSHPGQANTEAFF,TGTGCCAGCAGCCATCCGGGACAGGCGAACACTGAAGCTTTCTTT
11,TRBV5-1,.,.,TRBJ2-5,CASSLGEAQYF,TGCGCCAGCAGCTTGGGTGAGGCCCAGTACTTC
19,TRBV7-6,once,.,TRBJ2-6,CASSPPVGTKFSGANVLTF,TGTGCCAGCAGCCCACCAGTGGGGACAAAATTCTCTGGGGCCAACGTCCTGACTTTC
16,TRBV7-9,.,TRBD1,TRBJ1-2,CASSSIYRGSDYGYTF,TGTGCCAGCAGCTCGATTTACAGGGGATCTGACTATGGCTACACCTTC
16,TRBV24-1,.,TRBD2,TRBJ2-1,CATSDFSGTSINEQFF,TGTGCCACCAGTGATTTCTCCGGGACTAGCATCAATGAGCAGTTCTTC
15,TRBV6-5,.,TRBD2,TRBJ2-7,CASSLGRASNYEQYF,TGTGCCAGTTCTCTGGGGAGGGCCTCCAACTACGAGCAGTACTTC
18,TRBV25-1,.,.,TRBJ2-1,CASSEAYAPVPPYNEQFF,TGTGCCAGCAGTGAGGCTTATGCTCCCGTTCCCCCCTACAATGAGCAGTTCTTC
15,TRBV7-7,.,TRBD1,TRBJ2-5,CASSLGQGATETQYF,TGTGCTAGCAGCCTCGGACAGGGGGCGACGGAGACCCAGTACTTC
17,TRBV19,once,TRBD2,TRBJ2-2,CASSTGLAGGRTGELFF,TGTGCCAGTAGTACGGGACTAGCGGGAGGACGCACCGGGGAGCTGTTTTTT
14,TRBV7-3,.,.,TRBJ2-7,CASSLTRGSYEQYF,TGTGCCAGCAGCTTAACCAGGGGCTCCTACGAGCAGTACTTC
16,TRBV9,.,.,TRBJ2-1,CASSVASTLAYNEQFF,TGTGCCAGCAGCGTAGCTTCGACGCTAGCCTACAATGAGCAGTTCTTC
13,TRBV5-4,.,TRBD2,TRBJ2-5,CASRRWGGETQYF,TGTGCCAGCCGAAGGTGGGGAGGGGAGACCCAGTACTTC
14,TRBV5-1,.,TRBD1,TRBJ2-7,CASSQGRGRPEQYF,TGCGCCAGCAGCCAGGGCAGGGGGCGACCGGAGCAGTACTTC
16,TRBV9,.,TRBD1,TRBJ2-1,CASSPDRGRPYNEQFF,TGTGCCAGCAGCCCAGACAGGGGGCGCCCCTACAATGAGCAGTTCTTC
14,TRBV29-1,.,TRBD1,TRBJ2-7,CSVVMGTGGYEQYF,TGCAGCGTTGTCATGGGGACAGGGGGTTACGAGCAGTACTTC
13,TRBV12-3/TRBV12-4,.,TRBD1,TRBJ1-2,CASRQGAAGGYTF,TGTGCCAGCAGACAGGGGGCGGCAGGAGGCTACACCTTC
13,TRBV28,.,.,TRBJ2-7,CASKGVNSYEQYF,TGTGCCAGCAAAGGGGTAAACTCCTACGAGCAGTACTTC
16,TRBV7-3,.,.,TRBJ1-3,CASSSNPPSSGNTIYF,TGTGCCAGCAGTTCTAATCCACCAAGCTCTGGAAACACCATATATTTT
17,TRBV5-4,.,TRBD2,TRBJ2-3,CASSLRAGGVLTDTQYF,TGTGCCAGCAGCTTGAGGGCGGGGGGGGTTCTCACAGATACGCAGTATTTT
14,TRBV19,.,.,TRBJ1-1,CASSMMGRGAEAFF,TGTGCCAGTAGTATGATGGGCAGGGGCGCTGAAGCTTTCTTT
18,TRBV27,.,TRBD2,TRBJ2-3,CASSNLLLAGGTTDTQYF,TGTGCCAGCTCCAACCTACTCCTAGCGGGGGGGACCACAGATACGCAGTATTTT
13,TRBV5-4,.,.,TRBJ2-2,CASSLVPIGELFF,TGTGCCAGCAGCTTGGTCCCTATTGGGGAGCTGTTTTTT
14,TRBV28,.,.,TRBJ1-2,CASSLNRAYYGYTF,TGTGCCAGCAGTTTAAACAGGGCCTACTATGGCTACACCTTC
15,TRBV2,.,TRBD1,TRBJ1-1,CASSRQGSLNTEAFF,TGTGCCAGCTCACGACAGGGCTCCCTGAACACTGAAGCTTTCTTT
16,TRBV11-3,.,.,TRBJ2-2,CASSLALGSNTGELFF,TGTGCCAGCAGCTTAGCCCTCGGTTCCAACACCGGGGAGCTGTTTTTT
15,TRBV29-1,.,TRBD1,TRBJ2-2,CSVVTGTGGTGELFF,TGCAGCGTAGTAACCGGGACAGGGGGCACCGGGGAGCTGTTTTTT
13,TRBV6-2/TRBV6-3,once,.,TRBJ2-7,CASSYRTTYEQYF,TGTGCCAGCAGTTACCGGACAACCTACGAGCAGTACTTC
11,TRBV28,.,.,TRBJ1-5,CASSPNQPQHF,TGTGCCAGCAGCCCGAATCAGCCCCAGCATTTT